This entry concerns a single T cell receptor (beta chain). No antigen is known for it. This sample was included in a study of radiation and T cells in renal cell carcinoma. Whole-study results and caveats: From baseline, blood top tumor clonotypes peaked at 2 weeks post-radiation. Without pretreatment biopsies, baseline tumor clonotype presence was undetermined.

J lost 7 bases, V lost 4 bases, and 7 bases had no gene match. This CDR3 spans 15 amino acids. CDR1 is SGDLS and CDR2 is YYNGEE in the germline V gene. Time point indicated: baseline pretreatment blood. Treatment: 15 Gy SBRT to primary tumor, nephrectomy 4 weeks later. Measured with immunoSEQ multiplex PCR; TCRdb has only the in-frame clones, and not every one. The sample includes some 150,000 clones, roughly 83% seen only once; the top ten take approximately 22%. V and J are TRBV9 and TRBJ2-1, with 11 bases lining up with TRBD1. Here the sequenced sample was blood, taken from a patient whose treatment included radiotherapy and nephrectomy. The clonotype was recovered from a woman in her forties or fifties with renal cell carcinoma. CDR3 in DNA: TGTGCCAGCAGCACGGGACAGGGGGTTAGGAATGAGCAGTTCTTC. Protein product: CASSTGQGVRNEQFF. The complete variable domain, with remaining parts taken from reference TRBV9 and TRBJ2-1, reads DSGVTQTPKHLITATGQRVTLRCSPRSGDLSVYWYQQSLDQGLQFLIQYYNGEERAKGNILERFSAQQFPDLHSELNLSSLELGDSALYFCASSTGQGVRNEQFFGPGTRLTVL.